One and the same sample provided the 9 T cell receptor beta chains below, sequenced in a study of blood T cells in healthy people across ages. Using a J-beta primer mix together with a sample-barcoded 5' primer, a second PCR was run for about 6 to 11 cycles. Each CDR3 protein is one row after TCRdb ran MiXCR on the 5' RACE reads. The table includes 1,100,000 or so distinct CDR3 sequences, less than 50% detected once. The sequencing input was blood. These receptors were obtained from a woman aged 55-69 years in good health.

Concerning this clonotype: Mismatch with germline at one junction end may stem from a read error. The rearrangement uses TRBV2 and TRBJ1-2, with 8 nucleotides matching TRBD1. CDR1 and CDR2 from the germline V gene are SNHLY and FYNNEI. The CDR3 contains 16 residues. CDR3 sequence reads: CANSEDRGEIVFGYTF. Written as DNA, the CDR3 is TGTGCCAACAGTGAAGACAGGGGCGAAATCGTTTTTGGCTACACCTTC.

The chain is built from TRBV12-3 or TRBV12-4 and TRBJ2-1, with 9 bases aligning to TRBD1. J gave up 2 bases and V 6 bases, and 5 bases lay outside the gene matches. The CDR3 length is 15 residues. The CDR3 nucleotides read TGTGCCAGCAGCCCCGGGACAGGGACCTACAATGAGCAGTTCTTC. Translated, it gives CASSPGTGTYNEQFF.

The rearrangement uses TRBV5-8 and TRBJ2-5, with 9 bases lining up with TRBD2. The end of the DNA is better explained by TRBJ2-7, so the J call may be wrong. This CDR3 contains 14 residues. Germline loops: CDR1 SGHTS, CDR2 YDEGEE. The CDR3 protein is CASSLIAGEGEQYF. The CDR3 DNA reads TGTGCCAGCAGTTTGATAGCGGGAGAGGGCGAGCAGTACTTC.

The chain combines TRBV5-1 with TRBJ2-1, with 10 bases aligning to TRBD2. V lost 1 base to trimming and J lost 1 base; unmatched junction nucleotides: 5. This CDR3 region has 17 residues. The V gene's germline CDR1 is SGHRS and CDR2 YFSETQ. The CDR3, as DNA: TGCGCCAGCAGCTTGCTAACTAGCGGGACTTCCTACAATGAGCAGTTCTTC. It yields the protein CASSLLTSGTSYNEQFF.

The table lists this clonotype with a few counts. V gene TRBV15 combines with J gene TRBJ2-7, with a possible D match to TRBD1 (6 bases). V was trimmed by 3 bases and J by 2 bases, leaving 11 bases between them. The CDR3 is made up of 14 amino acids. Germline V lookup: CDR1 LNHNV, CDR2 YYDKDF (reference sequence). CDR3 bases: TGTGCCACCAGCAGCCAGGGGCGCACCTACGAGCAGTACTTC. As protein: CATSSQGRTYEQYF.

The chain recombines TRBV11-2 with TRBJ2-1; 10 bases align to TRBD2. V gave up 4 bases and J gave up 6 bases; unmatched junction bases: 6. CDR3 size: 15 residues. The germline V gene has CDR1 SGHAT and CDR2 FQNNGV. The CDR3 coding sequence is TGTGCCAGCAGCTCCCGACTAGCGGGTATCAATGAGCAGTTCTTC. Translation: CASSSRLAGINEQFF.

The chain combines TRBV5-1 with TRBJ2-4, with 8 bases identical to TRBD2. Germline CDR1 reads SGHRS; CDR2 reads YFSETQ. The CDR3 spans 14 residues. The J segment lost 5 bases and the V segment lost 8 bases, leaving 9 bases of the junction unmatched. The CDR3 nucleotides are TGCGCCAGGATTAGCGGGAACTCTCAAAACATTCAGTACTTC. Its translation: CARISGNSQNIQYF.

The genes are TRBV7-3 and TRBJ1-2; the D gene is possibly TRBD1 (5 bases). The CDR3 totals 11 residues. Trimming removed 5 bases from V and 9 bases from J, with 10 bases in between. Per germline, CDR1 SGHTA and CDR2 FQGTGA. The CDR3 region has the DNA TGTGCCAGCAGCCCCCGGGGGAGCTACACCTTC. This gives the protein CASSPRGSYTF. Full variable domain (remainder filled in from reference TRBV7-3 and TRBJ1-2): GAGVSQTPSNKVTEKGKYVELRCDPISGHTALYWYRQSLGQGPEFLIYFQGTGAADDSGLPNDRFFAVRPEGSVSTLKIQRTERGDSAVYLCASSPRGSYTFGSGTRLTVV.

The rearrangement joins TRBV28 to TRBJ2-3; unclear D gene. Germline lookup yields CDR1 MDHEN and CDR2 SYDVKM. Between the trimmed V and J ends, which lost 8 bases and 0 bases, there was a span of 15 bases. The CDR3 loop spans 15 amino acids. The CDR3 loop reads CASPPLVSSTDTQYF. CDR3 nucleotides: TGTGCCAGCCCGCCCCTCGTCAGTAGCACAGATACGCAGTATTTT.